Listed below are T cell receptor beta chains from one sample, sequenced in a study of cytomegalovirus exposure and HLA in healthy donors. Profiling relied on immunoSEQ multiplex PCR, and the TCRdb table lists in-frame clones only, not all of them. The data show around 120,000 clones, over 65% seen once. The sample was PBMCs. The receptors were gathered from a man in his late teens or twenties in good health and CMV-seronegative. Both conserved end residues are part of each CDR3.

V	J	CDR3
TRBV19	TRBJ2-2	CASSTMDSTTGELFF
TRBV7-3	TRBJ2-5	CASSSSVGETQYF
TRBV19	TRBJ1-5	CASSPQVGARGQPQHF
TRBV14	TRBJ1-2	CASSQAGTGANYGYTF
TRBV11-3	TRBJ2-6	CASSPGLAGANVLTF
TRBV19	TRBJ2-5	CASSIGQGPQETQYF
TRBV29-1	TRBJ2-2	CSVEGGGGKTGELFF
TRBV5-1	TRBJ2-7	CASHPYPGPYEQYF
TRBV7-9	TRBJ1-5	CASSTGTGSQPQHF
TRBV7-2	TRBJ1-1	CASLRGAGNTEAFF
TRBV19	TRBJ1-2	CASSLDRGGGYTF
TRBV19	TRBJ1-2	CATTGGRGGEGGYTF
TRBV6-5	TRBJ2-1	CASSPEAQGEQFF
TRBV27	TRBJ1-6	CASSLSGTVDNSPLHF
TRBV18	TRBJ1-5	CASSLTLSRDRDRNQPQHF
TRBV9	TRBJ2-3	CASSIWTSGGTDTQYF
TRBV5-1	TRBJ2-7	CASSTQGAYEQYF
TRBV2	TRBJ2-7	CASSEVGGEQYF
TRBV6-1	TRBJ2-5	CASKAGGPKETQYF
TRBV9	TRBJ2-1	CASSVAASGGEQFF
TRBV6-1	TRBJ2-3	CASSLGGSTDTQYF
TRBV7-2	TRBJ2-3	CASSSAPEYTQYF
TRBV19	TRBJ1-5	CASSIQNQPQHF
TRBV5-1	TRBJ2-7	CASSPGTPAEQYF
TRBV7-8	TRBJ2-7	CASSTQRGGPNEQYF
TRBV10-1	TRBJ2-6	CARYRAPWTNVLTF
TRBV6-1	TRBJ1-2	CASSPRNPGSGYTF
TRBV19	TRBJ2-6	CASSIEVSGANVLTF
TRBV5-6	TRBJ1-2	CASSPGLWNGYTF
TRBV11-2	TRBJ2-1	CASSPGGSSYNEQFF
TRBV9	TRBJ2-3	CASSRASGVADTQYF
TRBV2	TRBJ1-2	CARGRGVGYTF
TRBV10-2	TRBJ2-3	CASRGADTQYF
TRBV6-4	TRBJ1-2	CASREQGGTNYGYTF
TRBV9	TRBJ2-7	CASSVGGSGGPSSYEQYF
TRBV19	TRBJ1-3	CASSPGANQGEFSGNTIYF
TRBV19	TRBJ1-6	CASSQGQAHSPLHF
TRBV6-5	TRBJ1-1	CASRVEGRSNTEAFF
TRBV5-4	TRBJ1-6	CASSQDLRGGLVSPLHF
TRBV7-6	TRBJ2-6	CASSLAPGSMGSGANVLTF
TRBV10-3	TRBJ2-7	CAIRSGTGRNEQYF
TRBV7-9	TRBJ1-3	CASSSGTGVAFSGNTIYF
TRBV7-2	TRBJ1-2	CASSGRGGRGYTF
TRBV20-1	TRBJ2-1	CSAPGYEQFF
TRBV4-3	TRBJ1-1	CASSQGIVRENTEAFF
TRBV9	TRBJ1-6	CASSAAGGGINSPLHF
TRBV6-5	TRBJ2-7	CASSYVGVGEQYF
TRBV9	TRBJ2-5	CASSRSGGNEETQYF
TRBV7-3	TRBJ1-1	CASSSSPGLEAFF
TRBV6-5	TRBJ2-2	CATESNGELFF
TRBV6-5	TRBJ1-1	CASFASDSRRAEAFF
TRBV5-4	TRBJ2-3	CASSLDFGLAGGHSTDTQYF